This T cell receptor beta chain stems from a study of shared T cell receptors in the human thymus. The repertoire was sequenced with immunoSEQ multiplex PCR; TCRdb's copy has only in-frame clones and lacks some. Of hundreds of thousands of clones detected, just under 95% appear once; the ten largest clones hold approximately 0.02%. CDR3 size: 12 residues. The V end lost 2 bases, the J end lost 4 bases, and 6 bases lay between the germline ends. The germline V gene encodes CDR1 WNHNN and CDR2 SYGVQD (reference sequence). As regards this clone: Within the sample, other DNA sequences also encode this same CDR3.

The specimen sequenced was thymocytes. This TCR derives from a human donor. The V and J genes are TRBV10-1 and TRBJ2-7; D may be TRBD2 (5 bases). CDR3 coding DNA: TGCGCCAGCAGTGAGGGCGGGTACGAGCAGTACTTC. Amino acid sequence: CASSEGGYEQYF.